These 12 T cell receptor beta chains came from one sample sequenced in a study of follicular helper T cells after annual influenza vaccination. Clones were read by immunoSEQ multiplex PCR, and TCRdb kept only the in-frame ones, dropping some. The sample consists of 8,500 to 9,000 clones, 75% to 90% of them appearing once. The time point denotes: 2015-2016 season, 7 days after influenza vaccination. The specimen was CXCR5+ CD38- circulating T follicular helper cells from blood, collected 7 days after influenza vaccination. Described subset: circulating Tfh, non-naive CD4+CXCR5+PD-1+ (ICOS+CD38+ or ICOS-CD38-). These receptors were taken from an adult who received the influenza vaccine.

This clone has only one observation. The chain links TRBV19 to TRBJ1-3; no clear D. The CDR3 totals 14 residues. CDR1 is LNHDA and CDR2 is SQIVND in the germline V gene (reference sequence). Trimming removed 3 bases from V and 0 bases from J, with 6 bases in between. The CDR3 sequence: CASSISGSGNTIYF. CDR3 in DNA: TGTGCCAGTAGTATCTCAGGCTCTGGAAACACCATATATTTT. The whole variable domain, filled in from reference TRBV19 and TRBJ1-3, reads DGGITQSPKYLFRKEGQNVTLSCEQNLNHDAMYWYRQDPGQGLRLIYYSQIVNDFQKGDIAEGYSVSREKKESFPLTVTSAQKNPTAFYLCASSISGSGNTIYFGEGSWLTVV.

The genes are TRBV27 and TRBJ2-3; weak D call: TRBD2 (6 bases). CDR1 and CDR2 (germline): MNHEY, SMNVEV (reference sequence). The CDR3 extends over 13 amino acids. V lost 4 bases and J 6 bases, leaving 11 bases between the germline ends. The CDR3, as DNA: TGTGCCAGCAGTTGGAGGGAGCGGGATACGCAGTATTTT. Protein sequence: CASSWRERDTQYF.

This chain uses TRBV7-9 with TRBJ1-1; 8 bases agree with TRBD1. The CDR3 has 13 residues. Germline trimming cut 7 bases from V and 5 bases from J; bases unmatched to any gene: 6. Germline V lookup: CDR1 SEHNR, CDR2 FQNEAQ (reference sequence). Here the CDR3 DNA reads TGTGCCAGCACCGTACAGGGGGGGACTGAAGCTTTCTTT. It specifies CASTVQGGTEAFF.

This clone is a singleton in its sample. V and J are TRBV7-2 and TRBJ2-7; TRBD1 might be the D (5 bases). Germline lookup yields CDR1 SGHTA and CDR2 FQGNSA. There are 14 residues in the CDR3. Trimming cost V 1 base and J 2 bases, with 9 bases left between them. CDR3 DNA: TGTGCCAGCAGCTTAGGCAGGGCAACCTACGAGCAGTACTTC. Translated: CASSLGRATYEQYF.

In its sample, this clone was seen a few times. The gene calls are TRBV9 and TRBJ2-7; D is perhaps TRBD2 (6 bases). The V end was cut by 3 bases, the J end by 3 bases, with 16 bases between. Germline lookup yields CDR1 SGDLS and CDR2 YYNGEE. The CDR3 has 15 residues. The CDR3 region has the DNA TGTGCCAGCAGCGGAGGCCCAGGAGGGTACTACGAGCAGTACTTC. This codes for CASSGGPGGYYEQYF.

V and J are TRBV5-8 and TRBJ1-6; D remains ambiguous. Trimming removed 0 bases at V and 10 bases at J, with 11 bases between. Germline lookup yields CDR1 SGHTS and CDR2 YDEGEE. This CDR3 has 14 amino acids. The CDR3 DNA follows: TGTGCCAGCAGCTTGGACGGCCTCGGATCACCCCTCCACTTT. It codes for CASSLDGLGSPLHF. Together with reference TRBV5-8 and TRBJ1-6, the CDR3 gives the full variable domain: EAGVTQSPTHLIKTRGQQATLRCSPISGHTSVYWYQQALGLGLQFLLWYDEGEERNRGNFPPRFSGRQFPNYSSELNVNALELEDSALYLCASSLDGLGSPLHFGNGTRLTVT.

The V gene is TRBV18, the J gene TRBJ2-5; no clear D. From germline, CDR1 is KGHSH and CDR2 LQKENI. The ends were cut back, 4 bases at V and 5 bases at J, with 5 bases in the middle. The CDR3 consists of 11 residues. The CDR3 is CASSRLETQYF. The CDR3 nucleotides are TGTGCCAGCTCACGTTTGGAGACCCAGTACTTC.

This chain links TRBV7-2 with TRBJ2-5, with D possibly matching TRBD1 (5 bases). Germline V gives CDR1 SGHTA, CDR2 FQGNSA. Trimming shortened V by 2 bases and J by 5 bases, and 15 bases separated the two germline ends. The CDR3 spans 15 residues. The CDR3 is CASSLSAAGKETQYF. CDR3 coding DNA: TGTGCCAGCAGCTTATCCGCCGCAGGGAAGGAGACCCAGTACTTC.

CDR3 nucleotides: TGTGCCTGGACCCCAGGGCTGGAGGTTGAAAAACTGTTTTTT. Its translation is CAWTPGLEVEKLFF. The chain employs TRBV30 and TRBJ1-4; maybe TRBD1 (5 bases). Germline V lookup: CDR1 GTSNPN, CDR2 SVGIG (reference sequence). The CDR3 sequence is 14 residues long. V was clipped by 4 bases and J by 7 bases, with 16 bases between them. The full variable domain, rest sourced from reference TRBV30 and TRBJ1-4, is SQTIHQWPATLVQPVGSPLSLECTVEGTSNPNLYWYRQAAGRGLQLLFYSVGIGQISSEVPQNLSASRPQDRQFILSSKKLLLSDSGFYLCAWTPGLEVEKLFFGSGTQLSVL.

In nucleotides, the CDR3 is TGTGCCAGTCAGGGGAGGACCTACGAGCAGTACTTC. Amino acid sequence: CASQGRTYEQYF. V usage is TRBV28 and J usage is TRBJ2-7; D might be TRBD1 or TRBD2, each matching 6 bases. Trimming took 9 bases from V and 2 from J, leaving 11 bases between them. Germline V lookup: CDR1 MDHEN, CDR2 SYDVKM. This CDR3 has 12 residues.

This clone turned up a few times. The rearrangement uses TRBV14 and TRBJ2-7; possibly TRBD2 for D (6 bases). This CDR3 is built from 14 residues. The germline V gene has CDR1 SGHDN and CDR2 FVKESK. V gave up 6 bases and J gave up 3 bases, with 15 bases separating them. CDR3 sequence: CASSRKLAVYEQYF. In DNA, the CDR3 is TGTGCCAGCAGTCGAAAACTAGCCGTCTACGAGCAGTACTTC.

This chain links TRBV19 with TRBJ2-2; perhaps TRBD2 as D (6 bases). Germline CDR1 LNHDA, CDR2 SQIVND (reference sequence). V lost 10 bases, J lost 2 bases, and 14 bases lay in between. The CDR3 has 14 amino acids. The CDR3 DNA follows: TGTGCCACCCGATGGGCGGGAAACACCGGGGAGCTGTTTTTT. Encoded protein: CATRWAGNTGELFF.